Included here is one TCR beta chain sequence, with context. The sample originates from a study of blood T cells in healthy people across ages. A second roughly 7 to 12 cycle PCR used barcoded and J-beta primers. TCRdb recomputed calls from the 5' RACE reads with MiXCR, one row per CDR3 protein. The sample yields 600,000 to 900,000 distinct CDR3 sequences, around 25% seen once. CDR1 is SGHKS, CDR2 YYEKEE, per germline (reference sequence). V was pared by 0 bases and J by 5 bases, with 1 base of the junction left unmatched. The CDR3 length is 14 residues. This sample also belongs to another study, concerning T cells of mothers and their children.

This clonotype was sampled from a boy younger than 18 in good health. Sequencing input: blood. This chain links TRBV5-5 with TRBJ2-1; 8 nucleotides match TRBD2. The CDR3 reads CASSLGAGDNEQFF. CDR3 coding DNA: TGTGCCAGCAGCTTGGGAGCGGGAGACAATGAGCAGTTCTTC.